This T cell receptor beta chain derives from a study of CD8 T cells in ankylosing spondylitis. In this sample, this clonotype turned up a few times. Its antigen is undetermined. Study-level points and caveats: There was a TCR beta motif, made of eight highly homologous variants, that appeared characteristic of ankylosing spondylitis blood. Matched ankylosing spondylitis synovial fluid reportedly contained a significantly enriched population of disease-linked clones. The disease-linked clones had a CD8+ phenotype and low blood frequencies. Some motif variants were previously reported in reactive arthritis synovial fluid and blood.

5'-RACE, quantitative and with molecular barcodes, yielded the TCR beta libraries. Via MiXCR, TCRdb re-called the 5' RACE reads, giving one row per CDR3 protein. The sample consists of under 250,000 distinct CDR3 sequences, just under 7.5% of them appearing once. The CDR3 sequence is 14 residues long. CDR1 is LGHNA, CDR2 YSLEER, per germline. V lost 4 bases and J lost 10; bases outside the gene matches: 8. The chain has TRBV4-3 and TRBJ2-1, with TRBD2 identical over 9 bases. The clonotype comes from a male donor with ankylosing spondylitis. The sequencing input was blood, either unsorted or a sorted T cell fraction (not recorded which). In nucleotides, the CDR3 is TGCGCCAGCAGCCTTCTGACTAGCGGAGAAGAGCAGTTCTTC. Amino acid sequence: CASSLLTSGEEQFF.